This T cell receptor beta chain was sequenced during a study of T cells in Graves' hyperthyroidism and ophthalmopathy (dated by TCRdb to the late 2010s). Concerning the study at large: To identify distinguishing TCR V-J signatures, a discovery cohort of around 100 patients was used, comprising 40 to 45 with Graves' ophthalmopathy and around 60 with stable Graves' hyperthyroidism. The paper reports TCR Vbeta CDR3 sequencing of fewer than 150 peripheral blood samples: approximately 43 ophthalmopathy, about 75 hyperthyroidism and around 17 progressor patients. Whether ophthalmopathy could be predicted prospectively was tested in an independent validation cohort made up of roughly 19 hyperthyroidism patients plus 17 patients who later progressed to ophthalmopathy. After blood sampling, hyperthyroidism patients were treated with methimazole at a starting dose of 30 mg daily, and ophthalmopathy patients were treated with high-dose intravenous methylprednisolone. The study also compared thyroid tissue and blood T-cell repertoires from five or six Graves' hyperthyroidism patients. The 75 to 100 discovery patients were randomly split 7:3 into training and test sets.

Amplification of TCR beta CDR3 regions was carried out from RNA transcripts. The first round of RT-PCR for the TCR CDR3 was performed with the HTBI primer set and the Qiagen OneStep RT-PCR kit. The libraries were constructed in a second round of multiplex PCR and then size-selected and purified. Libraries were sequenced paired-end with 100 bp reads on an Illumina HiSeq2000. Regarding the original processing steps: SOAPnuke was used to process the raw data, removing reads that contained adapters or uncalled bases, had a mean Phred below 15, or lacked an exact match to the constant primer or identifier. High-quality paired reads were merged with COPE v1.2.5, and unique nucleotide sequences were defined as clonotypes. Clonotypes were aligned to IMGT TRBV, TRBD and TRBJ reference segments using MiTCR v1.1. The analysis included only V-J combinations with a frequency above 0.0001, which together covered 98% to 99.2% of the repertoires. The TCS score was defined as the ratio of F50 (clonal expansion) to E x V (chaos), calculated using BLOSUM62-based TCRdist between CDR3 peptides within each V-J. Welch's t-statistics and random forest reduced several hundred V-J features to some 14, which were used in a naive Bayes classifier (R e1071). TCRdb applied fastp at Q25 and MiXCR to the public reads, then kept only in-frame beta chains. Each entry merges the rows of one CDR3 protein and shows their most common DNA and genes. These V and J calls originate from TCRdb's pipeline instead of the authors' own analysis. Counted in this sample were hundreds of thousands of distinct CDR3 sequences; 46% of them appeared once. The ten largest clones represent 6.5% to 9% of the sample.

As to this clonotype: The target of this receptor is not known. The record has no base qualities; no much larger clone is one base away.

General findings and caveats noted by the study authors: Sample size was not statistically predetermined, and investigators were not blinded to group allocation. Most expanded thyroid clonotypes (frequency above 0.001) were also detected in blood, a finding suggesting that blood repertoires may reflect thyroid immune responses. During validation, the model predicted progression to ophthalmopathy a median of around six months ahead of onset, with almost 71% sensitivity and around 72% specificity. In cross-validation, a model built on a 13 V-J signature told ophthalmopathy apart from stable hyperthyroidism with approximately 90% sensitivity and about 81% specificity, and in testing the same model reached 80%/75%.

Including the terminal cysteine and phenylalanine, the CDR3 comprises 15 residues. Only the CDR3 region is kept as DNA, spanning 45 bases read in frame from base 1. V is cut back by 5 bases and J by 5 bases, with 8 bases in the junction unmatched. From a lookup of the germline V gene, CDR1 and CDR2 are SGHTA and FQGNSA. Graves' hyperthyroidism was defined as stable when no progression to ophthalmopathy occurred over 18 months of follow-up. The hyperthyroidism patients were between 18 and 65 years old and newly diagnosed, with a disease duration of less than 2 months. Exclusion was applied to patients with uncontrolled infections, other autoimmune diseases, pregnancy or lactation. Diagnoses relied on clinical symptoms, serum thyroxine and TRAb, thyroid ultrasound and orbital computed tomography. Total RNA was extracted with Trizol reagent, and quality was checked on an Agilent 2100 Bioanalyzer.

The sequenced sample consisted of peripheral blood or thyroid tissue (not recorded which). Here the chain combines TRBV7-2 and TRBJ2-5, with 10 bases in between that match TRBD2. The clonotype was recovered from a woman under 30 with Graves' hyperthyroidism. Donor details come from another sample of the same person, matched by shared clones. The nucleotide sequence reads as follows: TGTGCCAGCAGCCGTACTAGCGGGGTGGAGGAGACCCAGTACTTC. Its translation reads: CASSRTSGVEETQYF.